The 21 T cell receptor beta chains below were found in one sample sequenced in a study of blood T cell repertoires in COVID-19. Libraries were prepared by immunoSEQ multiplex PCR; TCRdb keeps only in-frame clonotypes and omits some of them. The sample yields approximately 300,000 clones, 80% to 95% seen once. The sequencing input was peripheral blood. These receptors originate from a woman aged 30 to 39 with COVID-19, enrolled during active disease.

Concerning this clone: The junction shows a germline mismatch at one end, possibly a read error. The chain is built from TRBV2 and TRBJ2-1; D not certain. CDR1 is SNHLY, CDR2 FYNNEI, per germline. CDR3 length: 14 residues. The CDR3 spells CASSEARTYNEQFF. CDR3 DNA: TGTGCCAGCAGCGAAGCGAGAACCTACAATGAGCAGTTCTTC.

The chain is built from TRBV27 and TRBJ2-2; the D gene is possibly TRBD2 (6 bases). With 5 bases removed from V and 1 base from J, the gap between germline ends came to 14 bases. The CDR3 extends over 16 amino acids. CDR1 MNHEY and CDR2 SMNVEV come from the germline V gene (reference sequence). Written as DNA, the CDR3 is TGTGCCAGCAGTCTAACCGGGACTGTGAACACCGGGGAGCTGTTTTTT. Protein: CASSLTGTVNTGELFF.

V usage is TRBV28 and J usage is TRBJ2-2, with 7 bases identical to TRBD2. The CDR3 has 15 amino acids. Losses at the gene ends were 6 bases for V and 4 bases for J; bases not matched to a gene: 8. Germline CDR1 MDHEN, CDR2 SYDVKM. The CDR3 nucleotides are TGTGCCAGCAGCCCATGGCGGGAGCGCACCGGGGAGCTGTTTTTT. Protein product: CASSPWRERTGELFF.

The V and J genes are TRBV27 and TRBJ2-1, with TRBD2 matching over 11 bases. The CDR3 consists of 17 residues. Germline trimming cut 5 bases from V and 2 bases from J; bases unmatched to any gene: 8. CDR1 is MNHEY, CDR2 SMNVEV, per germline (reference sequence). The CDR3 coding sequence is TGTGCCAGCAGTCCACTACTAGCGGGAGTAACCTACAATGAGCAGTTCTTC. This gives the protein CASSPLLAGVTYNEQFF.

The chain joins TRBV10-1 to TRBJ2-2; the D gene is possibly TRBD2 (6 bases). V lost 4 bases, J lost 5 bases, and 11 bases lay in between. The germline V gene has CDR1 WNHNN and CDR2 SYGVQD (reference sequence). The CDR3 consists of 14 residues. The CDR3 reads CASSGLGRTGELFF. As DNA, the CDR3 is TGCGCCAGCAGTGGACTAGGTAGAACCGGGGAGCTGTTTTTT.

The chain couples TRBV7-6 to TRBJ1-2, with 9 bases that match TRBD1. V dropped 5 bases and J dropped 8; count of bases not matched to a gene: 6. The CDR3 is made up of 13 amino acids. Per the germline V gene, CDR1 is SGHVS and CDR2 is FNYEAQ. The CDR3 DNA follows: TGTGCCAGCAGCACCAGGACAGGGGACGGCTACACCTTC. Amino acid sequence: CASSTRTGDGYTF. The variable domain in full, completed from reference TRBV7-6 and TRBJ1-2, reads GAGVSQSPRYKVTKRGQDVALRCDPISGHVSLYWYRQALGQGPEFLTYFNYEAQQDKSGLPNDRFSAERPEGSISTLTIQRTEQRDSAMYRCASSTRTGDGYTFGSGTRLTVV.

The DNA of the CDR3 is TGCGCCAGCAGTGACCCGGGACTAGCATCAGATACGCAGTATTTT. Its translation: CASSDPGLASDTQYF. V gene TRBV10-1 combines with J gene TRBJ2-3; 9 bases are a match to TRBD2. J lost 4 bases, V lost 3 bases, and 5 bases had no gene match. The CDR3 sequence is 15 residues long. Germline values: CDR1 WNHNN, CDR2 SYGVQD (reference sequence).

The chain couples TRBV7-9 to TRBJ1-5, with 7 bases aligning to TRBD1. CDR3 length: 13 amino acids. Trimming cost V 6 bases and J 6 bases; bases outside gene matches: 5. Germline CDR1 SEHNR, CDR2 FQNEAQ (reference sequence). CDR3 sequence reads: CASSEGASQPQHF. As DNA, the CDR3 is TGTGCCAGCAGTGAGGGGGCTAGTCAGCCCCAGCATTTT.

This rearrangement joins TRBV18 to TRBJ2-7, with D uncertain. The V gene lost 2 bases and the J gene lost 4 bases, with 6 bases spanning the gap. The CDR3 spans 12 residues. Germline loops: CDR1 KGHSH, CDR2 LQKENI. This chain's CDR3 is CASSPNGYEQYF. CDR3 nucleotide sequence: TGTGCCAGCTCACCAAACGGTTACGAGCAGTACTTC.

The rearrangement links TRBV3-1 (or the pseudogene TRBV3-2) to TRBJ1-6, with TRBD1 matching over 8 bases. J gave up 7 bases and V 3 bases, and 8 bases lay outside the gene matches. The CDR3 has 16 amino acids. Per germline, CDR1 LGHDT and CDR2 YNNKEL (reference sequence). The CDR3 sequence is CASSQAAGQGNSPLHF. CDR3 nucleotide sequence: TGTGCCAGCAGCCAGGCCGCCGGACAGGGAAATTCACCCCTCCACTTT.

V is TRBV9 and J is TRBJ2-1, with D possibly being TRBD2 (6 bases). The V gene lost 7 bases and the J gene lost 6 bases, with 14 bases spanning the gap. The CDR3 runs 13 residues. Germline CDR1 SGDLS, CDR2 YYNGEE. The CDR3 loop reads CASGGDSLNEQFF. DNA of the CDR3: TGTGCCAGCGGTGGGGACTCCCTCAATGAGCAGTTCTTC.

The CDR3 nucleotides read TGTGCCAGCAGTTTGGGGACAGGGCGCGATGAAAAACTGTTTTTT. It yields the protein CASSLGTGRDEKLFF. The chain joins TRBV27 to TRBJ1-4, with 9 bases that match TRBD1. J was trimmed by 6 bases and V by 3 bases; bases with no gene match: 5. This CDR3 contains 15 residues. CDR1 and CDR2 (germline): MNHEY, SMNVEV (reference sequence).

The V call is TRBV5-1, the J call TRBJ1-1; 7 positions agree with TRBD1. The germline V gene encodes CDR1 SGHRS and CDR2 YFSETQ. After removal of 4 bases from V and 1 base from J, the junction contained 4 bases not matched to a gene. The CDR3 extends over 14 amino acids. The CDR3 coding sequence is TGCGCCAGCAGCCAAGGGACAGCGAACACTGAAGCTTTCTTT. Encoded protein: CASSQGTANTEAFF.

The chain employs TRBV5-1 and TRBJ2-5; TRBD2 aligns across 7 bases. CDR3 length: 14 residues. Trimming removed 2 bases from V and 5 bases from J; junction bases left unmatched: 6. CDR1 and CDR2 from the germline V gene are SGHRS and YFSETQ. The CDR3 DNA reads TGCGCCAGCAGCTTCTTCGGGAGGATGGAGACCCAGTACTTC. Encoded protein: CASSFFGRMETQYF.

The rearrangement links TRBV30 to TRBJ1-2, with D perhaps TRBD1 (6 bases). V shed 4 bases and J shed 8 bases, with 17 bases lying between them. Germline loops: CDR1 GTSNPN, CDR2 SVGIG (reference sequence). The CDR3 runs to 13 residues. The chain's CDR3 is CAWMQIRGMGYTF. In DNA, the CDR3 is TGTGCCTGGATGCAAATCAGGGGCATGGGCTACACCTTC.

The J gene is TRBJ1-1, the V gene TRBV6-5, with 7 nucleotides matching TRBD1. The CDR3 spans 15 residues. Looked up from germline, CDR1 is MNHEY and CDR2 is SVGAGI. After removal of 2 bases from V and 4 bases from J, the junction contained 7 bases not matched to a gene. In nucleotides, the CDR3 is TGTGCCAGCAGTTACGTAGAGACAGGGAGCACTGAAGCTTTCTTT. Translated: CASSYVETGSTEAFF.

The rearrangement links TRBV9 to TRBJ2-7, with D possibly being TRBD2 (6 bases). The V and J ends lost 0 bases and 6 bases respectively, with 19 bases between them. From germline, CDR1 is SGDLS and CDR2 YYNGEE. This CDR3 has 16 residues. CDR3 sequence (DNA): TGTGCCAGCAGCGTAGCCCCTAACGGGAGACACAGCGAGCAGTACTTC. This gives the protein CASSVAPNGRHSEQYF.

The rearrangement links TRBV5-8 to TRBJ1-5, with 7 bases identical to TRBD1. This CDR3 has 15 amino acids. From germline, CDR1 is SGHTS and CDR2 YDEGEE. V trimming: 4 bases; J trimming: 3 bases; junction bases outside the gene matches: 7. The CDR3 sequence is CASSGGQVINQPQHF. The CDR3, as DNA: TGTGCCAGCAGCGGCGGACAGGTGATCAATCAGCCCCAGCATTTT.

The chain carries TRBV11-2 and TRBJ1-6; D is unclear. Trimming removed 1 base from V and 7 bases from J, with 5 bases in between. CDR1 is SGHAT, CDR2 FQNNGV, per germline. The CDR3 contains 13 residues. The CDR3 sequence is CASSLGPNSPLHF. The CDR3 DNA follows: TGTGCCAGCAGCTTAGGTCCGAATTCACCCCTCCACTTT.

In this sample, this clone turned up once. The chain is built from TRBV14 and TRBJ2-3; the match to TRBD1 covers 7 bases. The CDR3 contains 13 residues. Trimming cost V 7 bases and J 6 bases; bases outside gene matches: 7. Germline assignment: CDR1 SGHDN and CDR2 FVKESK. The CDR3 region is CASNAGGLDTQYF. CDR3 DNA: TGTGCCAGCAATGCAGGGGGATTGGATACGCAGTATTTT.

The chain combines TRBV18 with TRBJ2-1, with 7 bases matching TRBD2. Per the germline V gene, CDR1 is KGHSH and CDR2 is LQKENI. The CDR3 runs 17 residues. V lost 3 bases, J lost 6 bases, and 14 bases stayed unmatched. CDR3 protein: CASSPSGREIGANEQFF. The CDR3 coding sequence is TGTGCCAGCTCACCCTCCGGGCGGGAGATTGGGGCCAATGAGCAGTTCTTC.